The rows below give T cell receptor beta chains drawn from one sample of a study of blood T cell repertoires in COVID-19. The repertoire was sequenced with immunoSEQ multiplex PCR; TCRdb's copy has only in-frame clones and lacks some. The sample has some 350,000 clones; 80% to 90% are singletons. The specimen was PBMCs or T cells enriched from blood (not recorded which). These receptors were taken from a man aged 18-30 years who had recovered from COVID-19. The conserved cysteine and the conserved F or W are not part of the CDR3 here. The order of the fields is V gene, J gene, CDR3 length, CDR3 protein.

TRBV5-4,TRBJ2-3,10,ASSLYTDTQY
TRBV5-1,TRBJ2-1,11,ASRRSGMDEQF
TRBV14,TRBJ2-7,13,ASSQLGRGSYEQY
TRBV28,TRBJ2-1,9,ASTLYNEQF
TRBV9,TRBJ2-7,13,ASSVGTGGYYEQY
TRBV19,TRBJ1-2,10,ASSWTTNGYT
TRBV14,TRBJ1-1,14,ASSQGDRGMDTEAF
TRBV4-2,TRBJ2-1,11,ASSRDTSYEQF
TRBV24-1,TRBJ2-3,12,ATSDTPRGDTQY
TRBV7-2,TRBJ1-2,11,ASSHPAGGGYT
TRBV7-2,TRBJ2-7,12,ASSSQRGAWEQY
TRBV23-1,TRBJ2-3,16,ASSLCNRPQPSTDTQY
TRBV29-1,TRBJ2-7,11,SVEDLQTYEQY
TRBV3-1/TRBV3-2,TRBJ1-5,13,ASSQGSAGELPQH
TRBV7-9,TRBJ1-2,12,ASSLQGINYGYT
TRBV19,TRBJ1-2,13,ASRPGHSTNYGYT
TRBV7-9,TRBJ1-2,10,ASSFEGGGYT
TRBV18,TRBJ1-4,13,ASSPRALREEKLF
TRBV19,TRBJ1-1,11,ASTKEKRTEAF
TRBV28,TRBJ1-5,13,ASSLQDRAGQPQH
TRBV7-6,TRBJ2-5,11,ASSLGAWETQY
TRBV6-5,TRBJ1-1,13,ASSYYGARGTEAF
TRBV5-1,TRBJ2-7,14,ASSILGLAGGYEQY
TRBV28,TRBJ1-1,11,ASSLRPPWETF
TRBV5-4,TRBJ1-1,12,ASSQDRGDTEAF
TRBV7-8,TRBJ1-1,11,ASRPRGQGGSF
TRBV28,TRBJ1-2,15,ASSPPRFRTGGHGYT
TRBV7-8,TRBJ1-1,13,ASNPEGRALTEAF
TRBV19,TRBJ2-2,12,ASKNRGRNGELF
TRBV29-1,TRBJ2-3,13,SVASGTGLTDTQY
TRBV7-2,TRBJ2-7,13,ASRPLAGPPYEQY
TRBV18,TRBJ2-7,14,ASSPRVAGSSYEQY
TRBV2,TRBJ1-6,13,ASSAGGSYNSPLH
TRBV27,TRBJ2-7,13,ASRLASGGTYEQY
TRBV14,TRBJ1-5,15,ASSQDSTGISNQPQH
TRBV6-5,TRBJ1-6,12,ASKIPGDNSPLH
TRBV27,TRBJ1-6,12,ASSWGQRGSPLH
TRBV18,TRBJ2-7,11,ASSPGEPGEQY
TRBV3-1/TRBV3-2,TRBJ2-2,14,ASSQDDRENTGELF
TRBV11-2,TRBJ1-3,15,ASSPYPGVGSGNTIY
TRBV30,TRBJ1-2,11,AWSVYAGGGYT
TRBV7-8,TRBJ2-7,10,ASSHSSYEQY
TRBV14,TRBJ1-3,14,ASSQGYRLLGNTIY
TRBV7-3,TRBJ2-1,17,ASSPITSGGPGSYNEQF
TRBV28,TRBJ2-7,13,ASSTGQGSSYEQY
TRBV7-9,TRBJ1-1,11,ASSSELRSEAF
TRBV7-3,TRBJ2-1,9,ASSQEGEQF